This T cell receptor beta chain comes out of a study of shared clonotypes between healthy human individuals. The sample holds one count of this clone. CDR1 and CDR2 from the germline V gene are LNHDA and SQIVND (reference sequence). The CDR3 totals 14 residues. The V and J ends lost 4 bases and 5 bases respectively, with 11 bases between them. TCRdb's copy holds only in-frame clones and misses some; the assay was immunoSEQ multiplex PCR. Altogether roughly 1,600,000 clones are present, 98% being singletons, with the ten largest covering around 0.33%. This TCR derives from a man under 40 in good health. The V gene is TRBV19, the J gene TRBJ2-2; D unresolved. The sequenced material came from naive CD4+ T cells sorted from blood. Described subset: CD45RA+ positively selected. This CDR3 is CASSKDQATGELFF. The CDR3 coding sequence is TGTGCCAGTAGTAAAGACCAAGCGACCGGGGAGCTGTTTTTT.